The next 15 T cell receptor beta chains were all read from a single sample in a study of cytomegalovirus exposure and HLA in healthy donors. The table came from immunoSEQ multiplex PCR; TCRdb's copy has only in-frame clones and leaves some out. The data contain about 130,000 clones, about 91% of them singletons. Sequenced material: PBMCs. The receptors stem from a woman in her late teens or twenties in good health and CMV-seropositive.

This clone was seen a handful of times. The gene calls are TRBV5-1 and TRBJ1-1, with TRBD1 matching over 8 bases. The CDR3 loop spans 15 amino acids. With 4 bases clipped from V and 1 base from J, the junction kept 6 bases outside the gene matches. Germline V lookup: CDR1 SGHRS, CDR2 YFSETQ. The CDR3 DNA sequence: TGCGCCAGCAGCGGAGGACAGGGATGGAACACTGAAGCTTTCTTT. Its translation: CASSGGQGWNTEAFF.

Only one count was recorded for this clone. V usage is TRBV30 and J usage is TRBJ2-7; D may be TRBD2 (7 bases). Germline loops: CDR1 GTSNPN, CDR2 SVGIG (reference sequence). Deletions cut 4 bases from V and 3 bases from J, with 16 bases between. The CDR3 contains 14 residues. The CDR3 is CAWTEGGALYEQYF. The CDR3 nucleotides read TGTGCCTGGACCGAAGGGGGGGCCCTCTACGAGCAGTACTTC.

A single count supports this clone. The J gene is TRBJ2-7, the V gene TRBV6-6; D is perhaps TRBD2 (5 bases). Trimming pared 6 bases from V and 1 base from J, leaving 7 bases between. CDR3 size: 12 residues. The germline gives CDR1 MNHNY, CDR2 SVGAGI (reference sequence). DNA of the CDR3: TGTGCCAGCAGGGACTTTTCCTACGAGCAGTACTTC. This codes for CASRDFSYEQYF.

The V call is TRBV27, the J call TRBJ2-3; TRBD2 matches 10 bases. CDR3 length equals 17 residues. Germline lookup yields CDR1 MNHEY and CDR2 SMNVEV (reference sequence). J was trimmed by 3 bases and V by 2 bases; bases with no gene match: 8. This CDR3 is CASSLTPIAGGTDTQYF. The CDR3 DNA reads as TGTGCCAGCAGTTTAACTCCCATAGCGGGGGGTACAGATACGCAGTATTTT.

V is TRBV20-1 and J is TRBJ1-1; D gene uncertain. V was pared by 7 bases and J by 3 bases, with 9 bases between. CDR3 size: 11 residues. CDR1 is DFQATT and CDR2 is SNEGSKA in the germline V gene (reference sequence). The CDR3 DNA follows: TGCAGTGAGGCCGGGGACACTGAAGCTTTCTTT. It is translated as CSEAGDTEAFF.

The CDR3 spells CATSRDRGGGNTIYF. The CDR3 DNA follows: TGTGCCACCAGCAGAGATCGAGGCGGTGGAAACACCATATATTTT. The chain combines TRBV15 with TRBJ1-3; D call uncertain. Trimming cost V 0 bases and J 3 bases, with 9 bases left between them. From germline, CDR1 is LNHNV and CDR2 YYDKDF (reference sequence). The CDR3 is 15 residues long.

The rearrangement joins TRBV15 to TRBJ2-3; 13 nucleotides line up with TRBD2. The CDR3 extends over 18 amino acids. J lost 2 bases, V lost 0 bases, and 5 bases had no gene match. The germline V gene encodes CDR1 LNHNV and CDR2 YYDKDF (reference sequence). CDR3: CATSREQGLAGFTDTQYF. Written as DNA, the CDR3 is TGTGCCACCAGCAGAGAGCAGGGACTAGCGGGGTTCACAGATACGCAGTATTTT.

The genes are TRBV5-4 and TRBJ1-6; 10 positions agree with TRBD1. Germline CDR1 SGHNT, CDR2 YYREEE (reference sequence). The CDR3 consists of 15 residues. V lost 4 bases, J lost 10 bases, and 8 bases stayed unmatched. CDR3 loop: CASSVAGTGVSPLHF. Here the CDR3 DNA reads TGTGCCAGCAGCGTTGCCGGGACAGGGGTGTCACCCCTCCACTTT. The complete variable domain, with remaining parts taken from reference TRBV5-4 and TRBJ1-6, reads ETGVTQSPTHLIKTRGQQVTLRCSSQSGHNTVSWYQQALGQGPQFIFQYYREEENGRGNFPPRFSGLQFPNYSSELNVNALELDDSALYLCASSVAGTGVSPLHFGNGTRLTVT.

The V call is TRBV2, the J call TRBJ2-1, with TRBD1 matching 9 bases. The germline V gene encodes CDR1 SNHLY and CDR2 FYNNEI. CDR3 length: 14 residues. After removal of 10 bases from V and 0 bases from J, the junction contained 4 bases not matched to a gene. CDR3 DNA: TGTGCCATCCCGGGACAGGGCTCCTACAATGAGCAGTTCTTC. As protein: CAIPGQGSYNEQFF.

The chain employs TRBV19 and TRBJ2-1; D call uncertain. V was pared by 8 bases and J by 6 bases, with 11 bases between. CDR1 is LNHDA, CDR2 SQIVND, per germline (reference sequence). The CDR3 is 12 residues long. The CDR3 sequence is CASSLSPNEQFF. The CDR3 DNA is TGTGCCAGTTCCCTTAGCCCCAATGAGCAGTTCTTC.

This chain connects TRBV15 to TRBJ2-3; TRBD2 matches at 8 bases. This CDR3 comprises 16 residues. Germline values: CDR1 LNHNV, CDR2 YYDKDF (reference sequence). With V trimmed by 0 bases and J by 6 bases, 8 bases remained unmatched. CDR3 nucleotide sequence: TGTGCCACCAGCAGAGATCTTCAGGGCGGGGGGGATACGCAGTATTTT. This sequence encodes CATSRDLQGGGDTQYF.

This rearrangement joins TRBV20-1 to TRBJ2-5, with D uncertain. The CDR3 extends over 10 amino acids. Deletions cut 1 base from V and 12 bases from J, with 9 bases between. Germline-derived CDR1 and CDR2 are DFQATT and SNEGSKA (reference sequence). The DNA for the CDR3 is TGCAGTGCTAGAGTAGTCATCGAGTACTTC. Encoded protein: CSARVVIEYF.

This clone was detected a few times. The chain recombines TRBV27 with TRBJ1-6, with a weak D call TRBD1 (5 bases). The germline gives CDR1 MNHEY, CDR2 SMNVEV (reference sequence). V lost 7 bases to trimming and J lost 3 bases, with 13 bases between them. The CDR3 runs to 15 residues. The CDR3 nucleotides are TGTGCCAGCACCAAGTCCGGGGGCTATAATTCACCCCTCCACTTT. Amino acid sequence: CASTKSGGYNSPLHF.

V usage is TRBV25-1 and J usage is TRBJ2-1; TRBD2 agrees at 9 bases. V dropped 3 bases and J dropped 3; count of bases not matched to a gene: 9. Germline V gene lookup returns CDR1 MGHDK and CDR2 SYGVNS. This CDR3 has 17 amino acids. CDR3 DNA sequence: TGTGCCAGCAGTGATGGGACTAGCCCCACCTTCTACAATGAGCAGTTCTTC. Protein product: CASSDGTSPTFYNEQFF.

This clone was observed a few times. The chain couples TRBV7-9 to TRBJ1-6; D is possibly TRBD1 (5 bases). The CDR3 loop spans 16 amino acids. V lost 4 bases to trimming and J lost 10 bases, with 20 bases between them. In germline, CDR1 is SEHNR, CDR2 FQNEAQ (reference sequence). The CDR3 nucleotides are TGTGCCAGCAGCTCACCGGCGTACCAGGGTTACTCACCCCTCCACTTT. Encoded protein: CASSSPAYQGYSPLHF.